The following is a T cell receptor (beta chain) sequence with its context. This entry is derived from a study of T cell changes during pregnancy in multiple sclerosis. Profiled with immunoSEQ multiplex PCR; TCRdb holds only in-frame clones, not every one. The table has about 68,000 clones, about nine tenths seen once. This specimen was peripheral blood, taken after pregnancy. This receptor was obtained from a female donor in good health, enrolled as a control in a pregnancy study.

The DNA for the CDR3 is TGCGCCAGCAGCCAAGGTCGTTCCGGGACAGAGCAGTTCTTC. Encoded protein: CASSQGRSGTEQFF. V and J are TRBV4-1 and TRBJ2-1; tentative D call: TRBD1 (6 bases). Trimming took off 1 base at V and 10 bases at J, with 14 bases between the two ends. The CDR3 totals 14 residues. Germline CDR1 and CDR2: MGHRA and YSYEKL.